What follows are 10 T cell receptor beta chains derived from one specimen sequenced in a study of T cell responses to AZD1222 COVID-19 vaccine. Method: immunoSEQ multiplex PCR; TCRdb's copy keeps in-frame clones and lacks some. The sample includes about 100,000 clones, about 92% of them seen just once. Sequencing used peripheral blood, obtained on day 0 of AZD1222 vaccination. These receptors all stem from an adult in good health.

The chain combines TRBV5-1 with TRBJ2-3; D is undetermined. The CDR3 is 13 residues long. V was shortened by 0 bases and J by 3 bases, with 5 bases between the two germline ends. Germline assignment: CDR1 SGHRS and CDR2 YFSETQ. CDR3 amino acids: CASSLVETDTQYF. CDR3 bases: TGCGCCAGCAGCTTGGTGGAAACAGATACGCAGTATTTT.

The rearrangement uses TRBV7-6 and TRBJ1-2; perhaps TRBD1 as D (6 bases). The germline V and J ends were trimmed by 9 bases and 3 bases, with 17 bases remaining between them. Germline V gene sequence: CDR1 SGHVS, CDR2 FNYEAQ. This CDR3 is 14 amino acids long. This CDR3 is CASGGGGEYYGYTF. The CDR3 DNA is TGTGCCAGTGGTGGGGGGGGCGAATACTATGGCTACACCTTC.

Here the CDR3 DNA reads TGTGCCAGCAGTTCTCCGGACAGGGGCTACAATGAGCAGTTCTTC. Translation: CASSSPDRGYNEQFF. The chain is built from TRBV6-5 and TRBJ2-1, with 9 positions matching TRBD1. Germline assignment: CDR1 MNHEY and CDR2 SVGAGI. Trimming at V came to 4 bases and at J to 3 bases, leaving 4 bases not matched to a gene. The CDR3 consists of 15 residues.

This clone appeared a single time. This sequence joins TRBV9 and TRBJ1-3; D call uncertain. Germline assignment: CDR1 SGDLS and CDR2 YYNGEE. V was trimmed by 0 bases and J by 0 bases, leaving 13 bases between them. The CDR3 totals 17 residues. The CDR3 coding sequence is TGTGCCAGCAGCGTAGCCGTAAACGGCGACTCTGGAAACACCATATATTTT. Residues: CASSVAVNGDSGNTIYF.

The chain links TRBV28 to TRBJ1-2, with D unclear. V was clipped by 4 bases and J by 4 bases, with 4 bases between them. The CDR3 sequence is 11 residues long. From germline, CDR1 is MDHEN and CDR2 SYDVKM. CDR3 DNA: TGTGCCAGCAGTTCCGTCTATGGCTACACCTTC. This codes for CASSSVYGYTF.

This chain uses TRBV11-2 with TRBJ2-2; D may match TRBD1 or TRBD2 (5 bases each). The CDR3 loop spans 15 amino acids. Germline loops: CDR1 SGHAT, CDR2 FQNNGV. The ends were cut back, 10 bases at V and 0 bases at J, with 15 bases in the middle. The CDR3 nucleotides read TGTGCCACCCCCAGGGAGCGTTCGAACACCGGGGAGCTGTTTTTT. It translates to CATPRERSNTGELFF.

This chain links TRBV29-1 with TRBJ2-7; D is undetermined. The CDR3 totals 11 residues. Germline CDR1 SQVTM, CDR2 ANQGSEA. Trimming removed 4 bases from V and 3 bases from J, with 7 bases in between. Written as DNA, the CDR3 is TGCAGCGTTGTAATTGGCTACGAGCAGTACTTC. Residues: CSVVIGYEQYF.

DNA for the CDR3: TGTGCCAGCAGTGAAGCTCGAATTGAAGCTTTCTTT. It is translated as CASSEARIEAFF. J is TRBJ1-1 and V is TRBV6-1; D is unresolved. Germline V gives CDR1 MNHNS, CDR2 SASEGT. CDR3 size: 12 residues. Deletions cut 0 bases from V and 7 bases from J, with 6 bases between.

The chain employs TRBV7-8 and TRBJ1-6, with TRBD1 as a possible D gene (5 bases). From germline, CDR1 is SGHVS and CDR2 FQNEAQ. Trimming took 4 bases from V and 10 from J, leaving 14 bases between them. This CDR3 is 14 amino acids long. CDR3 in amino acids: CASSSGPVHSPLHF. DNA of the CDR3: TGTGCCAGCAGCTCGGGACCTGTTCACTCACCCCTCCACTTT. The variable domain in full, completed from reference TRBV7-8 and TRBJ1-6, reads GAGVSQSPRYKVAKRGQDVALRCDPISGHVSLFWYQQALGQGPEFLTYFQNEAQLDKSGLPSDRFFAERPEGSVSTLKIQRTQQEDSAVYLCASSSGPVHSPLHFGNGTRLTVT.

This chain joins TRBV19 and TRBJ2-3; D ambiguous. Trimming cost V 7 bases and J 1 base, with 12 bases left between them. This CDR3 is 14 amino acids long. Germline V CDR1 and CDR2: LNHDA, SQIVND (reference sequence). CDR3 bases: TGTGCCAGTAACGTTTCTCCGGGCACAGATACGCAGTATTTT. Its protein product is CASNVSPGTDTQYF.